The present T cell receptor beta chain was sequenced within a study of blood T cell repertoires in COVID-19. The sample holds a few counts of this clone. Methods used by the authors: How many nucleated cells were present was estimated from reference gene primer amplification. Only in-frame clones appear in the TCRdb table, and some are missing; sequencing was by immunoSEQ multiplex PCR. V, J and clone size derive from that table, while D and trimming were established from the DNA sequence. Altogether 200,000 or so clones are present, more than 80% being singletons, with the ten largest covering around 3.5%. Enrolled through a virtual design, the participants were between about 18 and 89 years of age and came from 24 US areas. Input material: PBMCs or T cells enriched from blood (not recorded which). This receptor was identified in a woman between 35 and 50 years old with acute COVID-19.

The DNA for the CDR3 is TGTGCCAGCAGTTCGAGGGGGAATGAGCAGTTCTTC. Protein product: CASSSRGNEQFF. This rearrangement joins TRBV27 to TRBJ2-1, with D perhaps TRBD1 (6 bases). The CDR3 covers 12 residues. Germline-derived CDR1 and CDR2 are MNHEY and SMNVEV (reference sequence). V gave up 4 bases and J gave up 7 bases, with 8 bases separating them.